What follows are 11 T cell receptor beta chains derived from one specimen sequenced in a study of CD8+ T cells in alopecia areata. Isolated RNA was reverse transcribed into cDNA used as the sequencing template. Generated by immunoSEQ multiplex PCR, the TCRdb table keeps only in-frame clones and is missing some. Counted here are over 120,000 clones, approximately 50% occurring once; the ten biggest clones make up more than 0.95%. The source material was CD4+ T cells sorted from blood, sampled at week 0. The receptors come from a human donor with alopecia areata.

With regard to this clone: Sequence at one end of the junction differs from germline and may be a read error. The chain links TRBV29-1 to TRBJ1-1; 9 bases agree with TRBD1. The CDR3 spans 12 residues. Per germline, CDR1 SQVTM and CDR2 ANQGSEA. CDR3: CSAEYRGRQAFF. In nucleotides, the CDR3 is TGCAGCGCTGAATACAGGGGGCGGCAGGCTTTCTTT.

The rearrangement links TRBV29-1 to TRBJ2-5; 11 nucleotides match TRBD2. Germline loops: CDR1 SQVTM, CDR2 ANQGSEA. Trimming cost V 3 bases and J 7 bases; bases outside gene matches: 4. This CDR3 spans 13 amino acids. The CDR3 DNA is TGCAGCGTTGAGTCCCTAGCGGGAGGGACCCAGTACTTC. It specifies CSVESLAGGTQYF.

J is TRBJ2-5 and V is TRBV5-1, with 11 bases aligning to TRBD1. The CDR3 consists of 15 residues. Germline assignment: CDR1 SGHRS and CDR2 YFSETQ. V trimming: 4 bases; J trimming: 5 bases; junction bases outside the gene matches: 7. The CDR3 loop reads CASSDRTGGAETQYF. DNA of the CDR3: TGCGCCAGCAGCGACCGGACAGGGGGCGCGGAGACCCAGTACTTC.

This clone was observed a few times. V is TRBV7-2 and J is TRBJ2-6; the D call may be TRBD1 or TRBD2 (5 bases each). CDR1 and CDR2 from the germline V gene are SGHTA and FQGNSA. This CDR3 comprises 16 residues. The V and J ends lost 1 base and 0 bases respectively, with 7 bases between them. The CDR3 region has the DNA TGTGCCAGCAGCTTAGTTGGGACCTCTGGGGCCAACGTCCTGACTTTC. This codes for CASSLVGTSGANVLTF.

There are a few counts of this clone. The V call is TRBV28, the J call TRBJ1-4, with D possibly being TRBD1 (6 bases). Trimming left V 6 bases short and J 4 bases short, with 15 bases between. The CDR3 has 15 amino acids. Per germline, CDR1 MDHEN and CDR2 SYDVKM. Written as DNA, the CDR3 is TGTGCCAGCAGATCGGGGGGCAGCGTTAATGAAAAACTGTTTTTT. Translating it yields CASRSGGSVNEKLFF. The full variable domain, rest sourced from reference TRBV28 and TRBJ1-4, is DVKVTQSSRYLVKRTGEKVFLECVQDMDHENMFWYRQDPGLGLRLIYFSYDVKMKEKGDIPEGYSVSREKKERFSLILESASTNQTSMYLCASRSGGSVNEKLFFGSGTQLSVL.

The chain recombines TRBV29-1 with TRBJ2-3; D remains ambiguous. The CDR3 is 14 amino acids. The V end lost 4 bases, the J end lost 0 bases, and 11 bases lay between the germline ends. In germline, CDR1 is SQVTM, CDR2 ANQGSEA. CDR3 loop: CSVVAWGSTDTQYF. The CDR3 DNA sequence: TGCAGCGTTGTGGCCTGGGGTAGCACAGATACGCAGTATTTT.

This chain uses TRBV7-4 with TRBJ2-7; D is perhaps TRBD1 or TRBD2 (5 bases each). V shed 5 bases and J shed 5 bases, with 13 bases lying between them. The CDR3 covers 13 residues. Germline V gives CDR1 SGHVT, CDR2 SQSDAQ. CDR3 amino acids: CASSPVLGDEQYF. CDR3 nucleotide sequence: TGTGCCAGCAGCCCAGTCCTGGGGGACGAGCAGTACTTC.

This chain links TRBV19 with TRBJ1-5, with no clear D. CDR3 length: 12 amino acids. Between the trimmed V and J ends, which lost 5 bases and 6 bases, there was a span of 8 bases. Germline V CDR1 and CDR2: LNHDA, SQIVND (reference sequence). The CDR3 protein is CASSVSGQPQHF. The DNA of the CDR3 is TGTGCCAGTAGTGTCTCCGGTCAGCCCCAGCATTTT.

The rearrangement joins TRBV28 to TRBJ2-7; 9 nucleotides line up with TRBD1. The CDR3 consists of 15 residues. V lost 4 bases to trimming and J lost 2 bases; unmatched junction nucleotides: 6. Germline V CDR1 and CDR2: MDHEN, SYDVKM. The CDR3: CASSSVRDRAYEQYF. The CDR3 region has the DNA TGTGCCAGCAGTTCCGTCCGGGACAGGGCCTACGAGCAGTACTTC. Based on the CDR3 plus reference TRBV28 and TRBJ2-7, the full variable domain is DVKVTQSSRYLVKRTGEKVFLECVQDMDHENMFWYRQDPGLGLRLIYFSYDVKMKEKGDIPEGYSVSREKKERFSLILESASTNQTSMYLCASSSVRDRAYEQYFGPGTRLTVT.

This clone came up once. The gene calls are TRBV29-1 and TRBJ2-3; 8 bases match TRBD2. V shed 6 bases, J shed 5 bases, and the junction held 7 bases outside the gene matches. This CDR3 spans 13 amino acids. CDR1 is SQVTM and CDR2 is ANQGSEA in the germline V gene. In nucleotides, the CDR3 is TGCAGCGTCCGTAGCGGGGAGGTAGATACGCAGTATTTT. Translated: CSVRSGEVDTQYF.

This clone appeared a few times. The chain recombines TRBV2 with TRBJ2-4; 7 nucleotides agree with TRBD1. The V gene end was trimmed by 4 bases and the J gene end by 1 base; junction bases not matched to a gene: 16. Germline V gene data show CDR1 as SNHLY and CDR2 as FYNNEI. The CDR3 length is 19 residues. Here the CDR3 reads CASSGLPGQHNFAKNIQYF. The CDR3 DNA is TGTGCCAGCAGTGGACTTCCGGGACAGCACAATTTTGCCAAAAACATTCAGTACTTC.